Following are 8 T cell receptor beta chains from one sample sequenced in a study of CD8 T cells in Susac syndrome. It was with random hexamers that roughly 0.5 to 1 ug RNA was reverse transcribed. MiXCR, applied by TCRdb to the immunoSEQ multiplex PCR reads, yields one record per CDR3 protein. The sample shows roughly 180,000 distinct CDR3 sequences, over 85% of them seen only once. The sequenced sample was CD4+ T cells from PBMCs. These receptors originate from a human donor in good health.

The J gene is TRBJ2-5, the V gene TRBV30; D is perhaps TRBD1 or TRBD2 (6 bases each). CDR1 and CDR2 (germline): GTSNPN, SVGIG (reference sequence). The CDR3 contains 14 residues. The V end was cut by 3 bases, the J end by 4 bases, with 15 bases between. The CDR3 DNA is TGTGCCTGGAGGGGGCCTGGGGGGCGAGAGACCCAGTACTTC. It translates to CAWRGPGGRETQYF.

This sequence joins TRBV27 and TRBJ1-1; 9 positions match TRBD1. The J segment lost 5 bases and the V segment lost 6 bases, leaving 4 bases of the junction unmatched. Germline CDR1 reads MNHEY; CDR2 reads SMNVEV (reference sequence). CDR3 length: 13 amino acids. The CDR3 DNA reads as TGTGCCAGCAGGCGGACAGGGGATACTGAAGCTTTCTTT. Residues: CASRRTGDTEAFF.

The rearrangement uses TRBV12-3 or TRBV12-4 and TRBJ2-1, with D perhaps TRBD2 (6 bases). The CDR3 totals 14 residues. The V end lost 7 bases, the J end lost 0 bases, and 10 bases lay between the germline ends. CDR3 protein: CASTPAGSYNEQFF. The DNA for the CDR3 is TGTGCCAGCACCCCAGCGGGCTCCTACAATGAGCAGTTCTTC.

Concerning this clonotype itself: The junction departs from germline at one end; a sequencing error may be responsible. The V call is TRBV6-6, the J call TRBJ2-3; D unresolved. The CDR3 contains 12 residues. Germline values: CDR1 MNHNY, CDR2 SVGAGI (reference sequence). CDR3 in amino acids: CASTTPMPPRFF. CDR3 coding DNA: TGTGCCAGCACTACACCCATGCCCCCTCGGTTTTTT.

The chain employs TRBV5-4 and TRBJ2-2; D is unresolved. V was trimmed by 4 bases and J by 1 base, leaving 5 bases between them. The CDR3 has 13 amino acids. From germline, CDR1 is SGHNT and CDR2 YYREEE (reference sequence). The CDR3 nucleotides read TGTGCCAGCAGCGGCAGGAACACCGGGGAGCTGTTTTTT. It encodes CASSGRNTGELFF.

The chain carries TRBV12-3 or TRBV12-4 and TRBJ2-2; D not certain. The CDR3 contains 14 residues. The V end lost 5 bases, the J end lost 1 base, and 8 bases lay between the germline ends. The CDR3 is CASSPGRNTGELFF. The CDR3 DNA is TGTGCCAGCAGTCCGGGCCGGAACACCGGGGAGCTGTTTTTT.

The chain joins TRBV19 to TRBJ1-2; D ambiguous. The CDR3 is made up of 12 amino acids. The germline V gene encodes CDR1 LNHDA and CDR2 SQIVND (reference sequence). V was trimmed by 11 bases and J by 8 bases, leaving 18 bases between them. This chain's CDR3 is CASQAGDSGYTF. The CDR3 region has the DNA TGTGCCTCCCAGGCCGGGGATAGCGGCTACACCTTC.

The V gene is TRBV9, the J gene TRBJ2-5; 9 nucleotides match TRBD2. The CDR3 contains 15 residues. CDR1 is SGDLS, CDR2 YYNGEE, per germline. V was pared by 4 bases and J by 1 base, with 5 bases of the junction left unmatched. CDR3 region: CASSPREGLQETQYF. The CDR3 region has the DNA TGTGCCAGCAGCCCGCGGGAGGGGCTCCAAGAGACCCAGTACTTC.